Shown below are 26 T cell receptor beta chains from a single sample sequenced in a study of blood T cells in healthy people across ages. Alongside a J-beta primer mix, a sample-barcoded 5' primer served in a second PCR lasting about 7 to 11 cycles. A single record per CDR3 protein comes from TCRdb applying MiXCR to the 5' RACE reads. The sample records around 320,000 distinct CDR3 sequences, around 27% being singletons. Sequencing was performed on blood. All receptors come from a woman between 65 and 79 years old in good health.

This chain joins TRBV20-1 and TRBJ1-3; a possible D gene is TRBD1 (5 bases). This CDR3 has 18 amino acids. V shed 1 base and J shed 0 bases, with 19 bases lying between them. Germline loops: CDR1 DFQATT, CDR2 SNEGSKA (reference sequence). CDR3 loop: CSARVRDAGLDSGNTIYF. The CDR3 DNA sequence: TGCAGTGCTAGAGTAAGGGACGCGGGTTTGGACTCTGGAAACACCATATATTTT.

This clonotype was seen just once. The junction departs from germline at one end; a sequencing error may be responsible. The chain has TRBV20-1 and TRBJ1-1; D is undetermined. The CDR3 has 13 amino acids. CDR1 is DFQATT, CDR2 SNEGSKA, per germline (reference sequence). As DNA, the CDR3 is TGCAGTACTAGATACGGGTTGACTACTGAAGCTTTCTTT. It yields the protein CSTRYGLTTEAFF.

The chain recombines TRBV7-8 with TRBJ2-2; 13 nucleotides align to TRBD2. The CDR3 has 16 amino acids. CDR1 is SGHVS, CDR2 FQNEAQ, per germline. After removal of 5 bases from V and 5 bases from J, the junction contained 5 bases not matched to a gene. The CDR3 region has the DNA TGTGCCAGCAGCCTACTAGCGGGAGGGCAAACCGGGGAGCTGTTTTTT. Residues: CASSLLAGGQTGELFF.

This clonotype was observed at least ten times. The chain is built from TRBV28 and TRBJ2-5, with 9 bases identical to TRBD1. The trim removed 0 bases at V and 5 bases at J, leaving 4 bases unmatched. Germline V gives CDR1 MDHEN, CDR2 SYDVKM. The CDR3 extends over 15 amino acids. The CDR3 region is CASSLWGTGTETQYF. CDR3 in DNA: TGTGCCAGCAGTTTATGGGGGACAGGGACGGAGACCCAGTACTTC.

The chain carries TRBV3-1 and TRBJ2-7; D is undetermined. Near its end, the DNA agrees better with TRBJ2-5, so the J call may be wrong. CDR1 and CDR2 from the germline V gene are LGHDT and YNNKEL (reference sequence). This CDR3 spans 14 amino acids. The CDR3 sequence: CASSQASRLETQYF. The CDR3 DNA reads TGTGCCAGCAGCCAAGCCTCCAGGTTGGAGACCCAGTACTTC.

This clonotype appeared a few times. The gene calls are TRBV7-8 and TRBJ1-1; the D gene is possibly TRBD1 (5 bases). The ends were cut back, 11 bases at V and 1 base at J, with 14 bases in the middle. The CDR3 spans 13 residues. Germline CDR1 reads SGHVS; CDR2 reads FQNEAQ. In nucleotides, the CDR3 is TGTGCCGGCGGCTTCGGGGCGAACACTGAAGCTTTCTTT. It specifies CAGGFGANTEAFF.

This clonotype showed up just a few times. V usage is TRBV7-2 and J usage is TRBJ2-3; TRBD1 matches 7 bases. Germline assignment: CDR1 SGHTA and CDR2 FQGNSA. This CDR3 region has 15 residues. Germline trimming cut 5 bases from V and 1 base from J; bases unmatched to any gene: 6. CDR3 nucleotide sequence: TGTGCCAGCAGCGCCTCAGGGGGTGGCACAGATACGCAGTATTTT. As protein: CASSASGGGTDTQYF.

V usage is TRBV5-1 and J usage is TRBJ2-5; 9 bases line up with TRBD1. The DNA end is a closer match to TRBJ2-7, so the J assignment may be wrong. This CDR3 contains 15 residues. CDR1 is SGHRS and CDR2 is YFSETQ in the germline V gene. CDR3: CASSLQGARSYEQYF. The CDR3 DNA is TGCGCCAGCAGCCTACAGGGGGCAAGGTCCTACGAGCAGTACTTC.

This clonotype appeared a few times. The rearrangement joins TRBV14 to TRBJ2-5; D ambiguous. The assigned J gene may be wrong: the sequence end matches TRBJ2-1 better. Per the germline V gene, CDR1 is SGHDN and CDR2 is FVKESK. This CDR3 is 13 amino acids long. DNA of the CDR3: TGTGCCAGCAGCCAAGATCTGGGTTGGGGACAGTTCTTC. Its protein product is CASSQDLGWGQFF.

The chain links TRBV28 to TRBJ2-5; D ambiguous. The end of the DNA aligns better with TRBJ2-1, so the J call may be wrong. In germline, CDR1 is MDHEN, CDR2 SYDVKM. This CDR3 contains 12 residues. The CDR3 region is CASSDIGLEQFF. In DNA, the CDR3 is TGTGCCAGCTCAGACATCGGGCTTGAGCAGTTCTTC.

V is TRBV7-2 and J is TRBJ2-5, with D unclear. The length of the CDR3 is 15 residues. V gave up 3 bases and J gave up 0 bases, with 11 bases separating them. CDR1 is SGHTA, CDR2 FQGNSA, per germline. The CDR3 here is CASSFGQIDQETQYF. The CDR3 coding sequence is TGTGCCAGCAGCTTCGGGCAGATCGACCAAGAGACCCAGTACTTC. The complete variable domain, with remaining parts taken from reference TRBV7-2 and TRBJ2-5, reads GAGVSQSPSNKVTEKGKDVELRCDPISGHTALYWYRQSLGQGLEFLIYFQGNSAPDKSGLPSDRFSAERTGGSVSTLTIQRTQQEDSAVYLCASSFGQIDQETQYFGPGTRLLVL.

V gene TRBV19 combines with J gene TRBJ1-2; the D is unclear. The V end was cut by 2 bases, the J end by 8 bases, with 12 bases between. Germline-derived CDR1 and CDR2 are LNHDA and SQIVND (reference sequence). The CDR3 length is 13 residues. CDR3 loop: CASSIQDGGGYTF. As DNA, the CDR3 is TGTGCCAGTAGTATACAGGACGGTGGGGGCTACACCTTC.

V is TRBV9 and J is TRBJ1-4; D remains unclear. Germline lookup yields CDR1 SGDLS and CDR2 YYNGEE. There are 14 residues in the CDR3. V was trimmed by 0 bases and J by 8 bases, leaving 11 bases between them. The CDR3 nucleotides are TGTGCCAGCAGCGTAGGTGACTCGGGGGAAAAACTGTTTTTT. Residues: CASSVGDSGEKLFF.

The rearrangement links TRBV5-1 to TRBJ1-1; 11 bases are a match to TRBD1. Germline V gene lookup returns CDR1 SGHRS and CDR2 YFSETQ. With 0 bases clipped from V and 1 base from J, the junction kept 5 bases outside the gene matches. The CDR3 length is 17 residues. The CDR3 is CASSLGTGGQKNTEAFF. The DNA for the CDR3 is TGCGCCAGCAGCTTGGGGACAGGGGGCCAGAAGAACACTGAAGCTTTCTTT.

The gene calls are TRBV6-1 and TRBJ2-3; D possibly corresponds to TRBD2 (5 bases). V was shortened by 6 bases and J by 4 bases, with 20 bases between the two germline ends. The CDR3 has 16 residues. Germline-derived CDR1 and CDR2 are MNHNS and SASEGT. The CDR3 nucleotides read TGTGCCAGCAGGTCCGAGGGAGTCCTACTCTCAGATACGCAGTATTTT. Translating it yields CASRSEGVLLSDTQYF.

This rearrangement joins TRBV29-1 to TRBJ2-5; TRBD2 aligns across 7 bases. The CDR3 has 15 amino acids. CDR1 and CDR2 (germline): SQVTM, ANQGSEA. J lost 4 bases, V lost 5 bases, and 13 bases had no gene match. CDR3 amino acids: CSVTWMGRAVETQYF. DNA of the CDR3: TGCAGCGTTACCTGGATGGGGAGGGCCGTAGAGACCCAGTACTTC.

The chain has TRBV29-1 and TRBJ2-1; D is uncertain. The germline V and J ends were trimmed by 5 bases and 8 bases, with 4 bases remaining between them. This CDR3 region has 9 residues. Germline values: CDR1 SQVTM, CDR2 ANQGSEA. CDR3 DNA sequence: TGCAGCGTTATGGATGAGCAGTTCTTC. It is translated as CSVMDEQFF.

This clonotype was detected only a few times. This sequence joins TRBV6-1 and TRBJ2-5, with D possibly being TRBD1 (5 bases). The CDR3 loop spans 15 amino acids. With 3 bases removed from V and 1 base from J, the gap between germline ends came to 12 bases. The germline V gene encodes CDR1 MNHNS and CDR2 SASEGT. The CDR3 sequence: CASSEGRRPQETQYF. The CDR3 DNA reads as TGTGCCAGCAGTGAGGGGCGCCGGCCCCAAGAGACCCAGTACTTC.

This clonotype was detected a few times. The gene calls are TRBV3-1 and TRBJ1-2; 7 nucleotides match TRBD1. Germline lookup yields CDR1 LGHDT and CDR2 YNNKEL (reference sequence). V gave up 3 bases and J gave up 2 bases; unmatched junction bases: 6. The CDR3 loop spans 15 amino acids. The CDR3 bases are TGTGCCAGCAGCCACCCCACAGGGGCGAACTATGGCTACACCTTC. As protein: CASSHPTGANYGYTF.

This chain joins TRBV7-2 and TRBJ1-1; the D gene is possibly TRBD1 (6 bases). The CDR3 totals 13 residues. V shed 5 bases and J shed 7 bases, with 14 bases lying between them. Per the germline V gene, CDR1 is SGHTA and CDR2 is FQGNSA. CDR3 residues: CASSPSRGGEAFF. For the CDR3, the DNA is TGTGCCAGCAGCCCAAGCAGGGGCGGTGAAGCTTTCTTT. Drawing the rest from reference TRBV7-2 and TRBJ1-1, the complete variable domain is GAGVSQSPSNKVTEKGKDVELRCDPISGHTALYWYRQSLGQGLEFLIYFQGNSAPDKSGLPSDRFSAERTGGSVSTLTIQRTQQEDSAVYLCASSPSRGGEAFFGQGTRLTVV.

This clonotype was seen a few times. The J gene is TRBJ2-3, the V gene TRBV29-1; 12 bases are a match to TRBD1. Germline trimming cut 7 bases from V and 9 bases from J; bases unmatched to any gene: 14. The CDR3 runs 15 residues. Germline V gene data show CDR1 as SQVTM and CDR2 as ANQGSEA. CDR3 residues: CSAEEPGQGAETQYF. CDR3 nucleotides: TGCAGCGCTGAGGAACCGGGACAGGGGGCCGAGACGCAGTATTTT.

This clonotype was seen a few times. The chain links TRBV29-1 to TRBJ2-1; unclear D gene. The germline gives CDR1 SQVTM, CDR2 ANQGSEA. This CDR3 has 11 residues. The V and J ends lost 3 bases and 7 bases respectively, with 7 bases between them. The CDR3 region is CSVDGWNEQFF. CDR3 nucleotides: TGCAGCGTTGACGGATGGAATGAGCAGTTCTTC.

In its sample, this clonotype was seen a few times. V usage is TRBV12-3 or TRBV12-4 and J usage is TRBJ2-1; TRBD2 is a possible D gene (5 bases). This CDR3 contains 15 residues. Trimming cost V 5 bases and J 0 bases, with 11 bases left between them. Here the CDR3 DNA reads TGTGCCAGCAGTCCAGGACTCCCCTCCTACAATGAGCAGTTCTTC. It is translated as CASSPGLPSYNEQFF.

This clonotype turned up a few times. This chain links TRBV7-3 with TRBJ2-5, with 9 bases identical to TRBD2. CDR1 SGHTA and CDR2 FQGTGA come from the germline V gene. J gave up 7 bases and V 4 bases, and 19 bases lay outside the gene matches. The CDR3 length is 18 residues. CDR3 coding DNA: TGTGCCAGCAGCTCCCCGGGGAGCGGGAGGCCCGGATTATGGACCCAGTACTTC. Translating gives CASSSPGSGRPGLWTQYF.

This chain connects TRBV20-1 to TRBJ1-1; 8 positions agree with TRBD1. Germline loops: CDR1 DFQATT, CDR2 SNEGSKA (reference sequence). The CDR3 is made up of 14 amino acids. With 6 bases clipped from V and 3 bases from J, the junction kept 9 bases outside the gene matches. The CDR3 DNA reads TGCAGTGCCCTGGACCGCAGGGGGCACACTGAAGCTTTCTTT. This sequence encodes CSALDRRGHTEAFF.

There are many counts of this clonotype. V usage is TRBV5-1 and J usage is TRBJ2-5; 9 bases match TRBD2. Near its end, the DNA agrees better with TRBJ2-1, so the J call may be wrong. Germline V lookup: CDR1 SGHRS, CDR2 YFSETQ. CDR3 size: 16 residues. The CDR3 is CASSLGASGIGDEQFF. CDR3 bases: TGCGCCAGCAGCTTGGGAGCTAGCGGGATAGGAGATGAGCAGTTCTTC.